This T cell receptor (beta chain) was found in a study of T-cell reconstitution after alpha-beta-depleted transplantation in children. Study outcomes and limitations: Where alpha-beta T cells came from about two months after transplant was reportedly several hundred expanded graft clones. T-cell counts and diversity were attributed mostly to newly produced T cells one year after transplant. Where some patients showed high TCRbeta diversity at day 60, it came from recipient T cells and thymic progenitors that had survived.

Construction of the TCRbeta library involved unique molecular identifiers. TCRdb redid the calling of the PCR reads with MiXCR, one entry per CDR3 protein. Here the sample spans around 90,000 distinct CDR3 sequences, around 15% being singletons. This clonotype was detected many times. Its target is not known. This CDR3 is 14 amino acids long. J was trimmed by 4 bases and V by 6 bases; bases with no gene match: 4. The sample was PBMCs, mostly from graft donor cells, taken 180 days after TCRalphabeta/CD19-depleted stem cell transplant. The sequence derives from a male patient under 10 years old who had a stem cell transplant for acute lymphoblastic leukemia, so the T cells may come from the graft donor. J is TRBJ2-3 and V is TRBV12-3 or TRBV12-4, with 10 bases identical to TRBD1. The CDR3 sequence: CASRPGTGADTQYF. CDR3 in DNA: TGTGCCAGCAGACCCGGGACAGGGGCAGATACGCAGTATTTT.